The T cell receptor (beta chain) under discussion was sequenced for a study of cytomegalovirus exposure and HLA in healthy donors. In the study overall: Across 300 to 400 genotyped donors, roughly 85% landed in the Caucasian-associated ancestry cluster. Study-level results: Donors were assumed by presence/absence analyses to have roughly uniform sequencing depth. DRB1 showed the most TCR associations and HLA-C the fewest in a later analysis, as rates varied by HLA locus.

Both 60 Vbeta primers and 13 Jbeta primers went into the PCR. Data came from immunoSEQ multiplex PCR; TCRdb stores just in-frame clones and leaves some out. The sample lists 100,000 to 130,000 clones; approximately 79% were seen once. Regarding this clone: As yet, its antigen is unknown.

Trimming pared 3 bases from V and 4 bases from J, leaving 9 bases between. This CDR3 region has 13 residues. CDR1 is ENHRY and CDR2 is SYGVKD in the germline V gene. The TCR originated in a woman in her thirties or forties in good health and CMV-seropositive. The source material was PBMCs. The chain uses TRBV10-3 and TRBJ1-2; D might be TRBD1 (6 bases). The CDR3, as DNA: TGTGCCATCAGTGATACAGGGTTCTATGGCTACACCTTC. Encoded protein: CAISDTGFYGYTF.